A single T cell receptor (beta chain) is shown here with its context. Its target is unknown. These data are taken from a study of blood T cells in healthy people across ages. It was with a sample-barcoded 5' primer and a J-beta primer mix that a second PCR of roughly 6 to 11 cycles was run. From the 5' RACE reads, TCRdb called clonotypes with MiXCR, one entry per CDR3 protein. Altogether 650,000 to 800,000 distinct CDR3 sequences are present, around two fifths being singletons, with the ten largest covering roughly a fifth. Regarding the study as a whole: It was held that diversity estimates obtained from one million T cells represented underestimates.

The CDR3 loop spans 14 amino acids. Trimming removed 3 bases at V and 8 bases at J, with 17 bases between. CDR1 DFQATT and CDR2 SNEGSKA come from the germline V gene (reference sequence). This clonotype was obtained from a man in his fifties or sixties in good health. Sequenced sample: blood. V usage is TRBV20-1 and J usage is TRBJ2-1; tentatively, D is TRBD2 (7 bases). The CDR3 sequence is CSASPGGRVDEQFF. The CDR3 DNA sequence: TGCAGTGCTAGTCCGGGGGGCCGGGTGGATGAGCAGTTCTTC.